This T cell receptor beta chain originates from a study of CD8 T cells in ankylosing spondylitis. Whole-study findings and limits: In the blood and synovial fluid of reactive arthritis, some motif variants had been previously reported. There was reportedly significant enrichment of clones that were disease-linked in matched ankylosing spondylitis synovial fluid.

Using quantitative 5'-RACE with molecular barcodes, the authors made TCR beta libraries. In TCRdb, the 5' RACE reads were re-called with MiXCR into one record per CDR3 protein. The sample has tens of thousands of distinct CDR3 sequences; about 4% are singletons. This clonotype was seen many times. Its antigen is not known. Germline V gives CDR1 SGDLS, CDR2 YYNGEE. The V end was cut by 5 bases, the J end by 5 bases, with 13 bases between. The CDR3 loop spans 13 amino acids. The J gene is TRBJ2-5, the V gene TRBV9; D perhaps matches TRBD1 (5 bases). Sequenced material: blood, either unsorted or a sorted T cell fraction (not recorded which). This TCR was sampled from a female donor with ankylosing spondylitis or in good health (not recorded which). This CDR3 is CASSLRDTETQYF. The DNA for the CDR3 is TGTGCCAGCAGTCTCAGGGATACGGAGACCCAGTACTTC.